What follows are 26 T cell receptor beta chains derived from one specimen sequenced in a study of post-analysis software for immune sequencing data. Unique molecular identifiers were carried by the TCR beta cDNA libraries. Using its own MiXCR run on the PCR reads, TCRdb lists one record per CDR3 protein. In the table there are about 500,000 distinct CDR3 sequences, less than 45% of which are singletons. Their recognized antigens are unknown. Study-level results: Higher frequency in patients than in controls was seen for about five TRBV segments, with TRBV5-6, TRBV5-1 and TRBV20-1 among them.

The specimen sequenced was blood. All receptors derive from a girl between 5 and 17 years old with multiple sclerosis.

This clonotype was seen more than once but under ten times. The chain carries TRBV12-3 or TRBV12-4 and TRBJ2-1; tentative D call: TRBD2 (5 bases). Trimming took 5 bases from V and 4 from J, leaving 9 bases between them. The CDR3 is made up of 13 amino acids. This chain's CDR3 is CASSPTGYNEQFF. The CDR3 DNA is TGTGCCAGCAGTCCCACGGGATACAATGAGCAGTTCTTC.

This clonotype has only a few counts. The chain is built from TRBV10-3 and TRBJ2-1; TRBD2 matches 8 bases. CDR3 length equals 15 residues. V shed 6 bases and J 7 bases; nucleotides not matched to a gene: 11. Germline CDR1 is ENHRY and CDR2 is SYGVKD. The CDR3, as DNA: TGTGCCATCAGGAAGCGGGAGAGTTTGGATAATGAGCAGTTCTTC. Amino acid sequence: CAIRKRESLDNEQFF.

The gene calls are TRBV12-3 or TRBV12-4 and TRBJ2-5; 10 positions match TRBD2. V dropped 5 bases and J dropped 2; count of bases not matched to a gene: 11. The CDR3 length is 17 residues. The chain's CDR3 is CASSPGGSGRNQETQYF. The CDR3 nucleotides are TGTGCCAGCAGTCCCGGGGGTAGCGGGAGGAATCAAGAGACCCAGTACTTC.

The V gene is TRBV27, the J gene TRBJ2-7; D may be TRBD1 or TRBD2 (5 bases each). V was pared by 4 bases and J by 3 bases, with 19 bases between. Germline V gene sequence: CDR1 MNHEY, CDR2 SMNVEV (reference sequence). The CDR3 sequence is 16 residues long. Here the CDR3 DNA reads TGTGCCAGCAGTTCGGGTAAAGGGGTTGGGGGCTACGAGCAGTACTTC. Protein: CASSSGKGVGGYEQYF.

Ten or more counts support this clonotype. The chain joins TRBV6-5 to TRBJ2-7; TRBD2 matches 11 bases. The germline CDR1 and CDR2 sequences are MNHEY and SVGAGI. This CDR3 comprises 13 residues. The J segment lost 3 bases and the V segment lost 6 bases, leaving 1 base of the junction unmatched. The CDR3 loop reads CASRGLADYEQYF. DNA of the CDR3: TGTGCCAGCAGGGGACTAGCGGACTACGAGCAGTACTTC.

This clonotype appeared once. This chain uses TRBV5-1 with TRBJ2-5, with D possibly being TRBD1 (6 bases). CDR3 length: 13 residues. Per germline, CDR1 SGHRS and CDR2 YFSETQ. V dropped 5 bases and J dropped 4 bases, with 12 bases sitting between them. CDR3 DNA sequence: TGCGCCAGCAGTTCAGGGGATGTAGAGACCCAGTACTTC. This sequence encodes CASSSGDVETQYF.

This clonotype was detected only a few times. The CDR3 bases are TGTGCCACCAGTGATTCGGACAGGGGGGGAGGCTACACCTTC. Translating gives CATSDSDRGGGYTF. This chain joins TRBV24-1 and TRBJ1-2, with 10 bases that match TRBD1. V lost 2 bases to trimming and J lost 8 bases; unmatched junction nucleotides: 4. Germline V gives CDR1 KGHDR, CDR2 SFDVKD. CDR3 length: 14 amino acids.

This rearrangement joins TRBV11-2 to TRBJ1-2; a possible D gene is TRBD1 (5 bases). Germline CDR1 and CDR2: SGHAT and FQNNGV. The V end was cut by 6 bases, the J end by 7 bases, with 21 bases between. This CDR3 comprises 15 residues. The CDR3 nucleotides are TGTGCCAGCAGTTTGGAGGGGCAGGTCATCGGTGGCTACACCTTC. Translated, it gives CASSLEGQVIGGYTF. Full variable domain (rest looked up from reference TRBV11-2 and TRBJ1-2): EAGVAQSPRYKIIEKRQSVAFWCNPISGHATLYWYQQILGQGPKLLIQFQNNGVVDDSQLPKDRFSAERLKGVDSTLKIQPAKLEDSAVYLCASSLEGQVIGGYTFGSGTRLTVV.

This clonotype was detected many times. The chain is built from TRBV7-2 and TRBJ2-7; TRBD2 matches at 7 bases. CDR1 and CDR2 from the germline V gene are SGHTA and FQGNSA. The V gene end was trimmed by 1 base and the J gene end by 2 bases; junction bases not matched to a gene: 2. This CDR3 contains 14 residues. The chain's CDR3 is CASSLGGGPYEQYF. The DNA of the CDR3 is TGTGCCAGCAGCTTAGGGGGAGGGCCCTACGAGCAGTACTTC.

The chain carries TRBV6-2 or TRBV6-3 and TRBJ2-7, with D uncertain. This CDR3 spans 12 amino acids. From germline, CDR1 is MNHEY and CDR2 SVGEGT. Between the trimmed V and J ends, which lost 6 bases and 3 bases, there was a span of 9 bases. This chain's CDR3 is CASRDGNYEQYF. CDR3 sequence (DNA): TGTGCCAGCAGGGACGGAAACTACGAGCAGTACTTC.

J is TRBJ2-1 and V is TRBV29-1; 11 bases are a match to TRBD2. This CDR3 comprises 16 residues. V lost 4 bases, J lost 3 bases, and 8 bases stayed unmatched. Germline CDR1 SQVTM, CDR2 ANQGSEA. The DNA of the CDR3 is TGCAGCGTTGTACTAGCGGGAGTGGGGGGCTACAATGAGCAGTTCTTC. This translates into CSVVLAGVGGYNEQFF.

This clonotype has at least ten counts. The rearrangement uses TRBV20-1 and TRBJ2-7; D perhaps matches TRBD2 (6 bases). Germline CDR1 is DFQATT and CDR2 is SNEGSKA (reference sequence). The CDR3 spans 13 residues. V was cut by 7 bases and J by 3 bases, with 16 bases left in between. This CDR3 reads CSVGASDFYEQYF. Here the CDR3 DNA reads TGCAGTGTCGGAGCTAGCGACTTCTACGAGCAGTACTTC.

Written as DNA, the CDR3 is TGTGCCAGCAGTTTGCGTAGCGGGGTACAAGAGACCCAGTACTTC. Translated: CASSLRSGVQETQYF. The chain couples TRBV27 to TRBJ2-5; TRBD2 matches 8 bases. CDR1 is MNHEY, CDR2 SMNVEV, per germline (reference sequence). Trimming took 3 bases from V and 2 from J; bases not matched to a gene: 5. CDR3 size: 15 residues.

This clonotype occurred a few times. The chain recombines TRBV4-1 with TRBJ1-5; possibly TRBD1 for D (5 bases). Germline V gene lookup returns CDR1 MGHRA and CDR2 YSYEKL. Trimming left V 3 bases short and J 3 bases short, with 12 bases between. The CDR3 has 15 amino acids. The CDR3 nucleotides read TGCGCCAGCAGCCAGGGGGAGAGGGACAATCAGCCCCAGCATTTT. It yields the protein CASSQGERDNQPQHF.

This clonotype occurred a few times. This chain uses TRBV29-1 with TRBJ1-2, with 8 nucleotides matching TRBD1. The germline V gene encodes CDR1 SQVTM and CDR2 ANQGSEA. The CDR3 length is 14 residues. The V and J ends lost 6 bases and 1 base, in that order; junction bases with no gene match: 7. The CDR3 DNA follows: TGCAGCGTGTCCCCGGGACAGGATAACTATGGCTACACCTTC. This sequence encodes CSVSPGQDNYGYTF.

This clonotype showed up just once. The chain employs TRBV3-1 and TRBJ2-1; possible D gene TRBD1, 5 bases. The germline V gene encodes CDR1 LGHDT and CDR2 YNNKEL (reference sequence). The CDR3 sequence is 18 residues long. V lost 2 bases to trimming and J lost 1 base, with 18 bases between them. As DNA, the CDR3 is TGTGCCAGCAGCCAAAGGGGAAGTCCAGCAGGATCCTACAATGAGCAGTTCTTC. Translation: CASSQRGSPAGSYNEQFF.

The chain combines TRBV24-1 with TRBJ2-1, with a possible D match to TRBD2 (5 bases). Germline V CDR1 and CDR2: KGHDR, SFDVKD. V was cut by 6 bases and J by 0 bases, with 11 bases left in between. CDR3 length equals 15 residues. The CDR3 protein is CATSPPSGSYNEQFF. Here the CDR3 DNA reads TGTGCCACCAGTCCGCCGAGCGGCTCCTACAATGAGCAGTTCTTC.

V gene TRBV20-1 combines with J gene TRBJ1-2; a weak D match, TRBD1 (5 bases). The CDR3 totals 12 residues. V was cut by 6 bases and J by 1 base, with 9 bases left in between. Germline V gene sequence: CDR1 DFQATT, CDR2 SNEGSKA (reference sequence). CDR3 residues: CSAIQVNYGYTF. CDR3 nucleotides: TGCAGTGCCATACAGGTTAACTATGGCTACACCTTC.

This sequence joins TRBV20-1 and TRBJ2-1; unclear D gene. The end of the DNA is better explained by TRBJ2-7, so the J call may be wrong. This CDR3 spans 14 amino acids. Looked up from germline, CDR1 is DFQATT and CDR2 is SNEGSKA (reference sequence). The CDR3 coding sequence is TGCAGTGCAGACGGCCGGACCCTCGGAAATGAGCAGTACTTC. Translated, it gives CSADGRTLGNEQYF.

This clonotype was observed a handful of times. The rearrangement joins TRBV2 to TRBJ2-7; 7 bases align to TRBD2. The CDR3 is 12 residues long. With 6 bases clipped from V and 3 bases from J, the junction kept 2 bases outside the gene matches. In germline, CDR1 is SNHLY, CDR2 FYNNEI. The CDR3 sequence is CASRGGFYEQYF. The CDR3 bases are TGTGCCAGCAGGGGGGGGTTCTACGAGCAGTACTTC.

The chain carries TRBV20-1 and TRBJ2-1; the D gene is possibly TRBD2 (5 bases). Trimming took off 7 bases at V and 1 base at J, with 11 bases between the two ends. The CDR3 has 13 amino acids. Germline V gene lookup returns CDR1 DFQATT and CDR2 SNEGSKA (reference sequence). CDR3 nucleotides: TGCAGTGTGCGGGCGACATCCTACAATGAGCAGTTCTTC. This sequence encodes CSVRATSYNEQFF.

The chain recombines TRBV5-1 with TRBJ2-7, with TRBD2 matching 11 bases. The CDR3 has 16 amino acids. The V gene end was trimmed by 0 bases and the J gene end by 6 bases; junction bases not matched to a gene: 8. Germline lookup yields CDR1 SGHRS and CDR2 YFSETQ. As DNA, the CDR3 is TGCGCCAGCAGCTTGGTACTAGCGGGAGAAGATGGCGAGCAGTACTTC. Translated, it gives CASSLVLAGEDGEQYF.

The chain carries TRBV3-1 and TRBJ2-7, with 7 bases identical to TRBD2. Germline V gene sequence: CDR1 LGHDT, CDR2 YNNKEL (reference sequence). This CDR3 comprises 15 residues. V lost 0 bases, J lost 4 bases, and 6 bases stayed unmatched. The DNA for the CDR3 is TGTGCCAGCAGCCAAGATCGGGTGCGGGGGTACGAGCAGTACTTC. The encoded protein is CASSQDRVRGYEQYF.

This chain uses TRBV20-1 with TRBJ2-1; perhaps TRBD2 as D (5 bases). The germline V and J ends were trimmed by 0 bases and 2 bases, with 14 bases remaining between them. The CDR3 spans 16 residues. CDR1 and CDR2 (germline): DFQATT, SNEGSKA (reference sequence). CDR3 nucleotides: TGCAGTGCTAGAGATAATCGTGGGAGCCCCTACAATGAGCAGTTCTTC. This sequence encodes CSARDNRGSPYNEQFF.

The chain recombines TRBV20-1 with TRBJ2-3, with 8 positions matching TRBD2. Per germline, CDR1 DFQATT and CDR2 SNEGSKA (reference sequence). Unmatched junction bases numbered 14, after V lost 6 bases and J lost 6 bases. CDR3 size: 15 residues. The CDR3 DNA is TGCAGTGCCAGAACTAGCGGCAGCCGCCAGGATACGCAGTATTTT. As protein: CSARTSGSRQDTQYF.

This CDR3 is CASSQDSGAFF. The DNA of the CDR3 is TGCGCCAGCAGCCAAGATAGTGGTGCTTTCTTT. The chain combines TRBV4-1 with TRBJ1-1, with D unclear. The V end lost 0 bases, the J end lost 11 bases, and 7 bases lay between the germline ends. CDR3 length: 11 residues. CDR1 is MGHRA, CDR2 YSYEKL, per germline.